This TCR beta chain was sequenced in a study of blood T cell repertoires in COVID-19. Study background: Italy, Spain and the United States were the sources of the convalescent and acute COVID-19 samples. The analysed material was cDNA or gDNA that came from T cells, B-cell-depleted T cells, or PBMCs.

Patients from Seattle were sampled longitudinally, starting during active infection. Trimming took 4 bases from V and 0 from J; bases not matched to a gene: 5. Germline loops: CDR1 SGHTA, CDR2 FQGNSA. CDR3 length: 16 amino acids. Original analysis: Nucleated cell number was recorded as an estimate derived from reference gene primer amplification. Sequencing was performed with immunoSEQ multiplex PCR; in TCRdb, only in-frame clones are kept and a portion is missing. The V and J calls and clone size were taken over from that table, and D and trimming were inferred from the DNA. Seen here are some 150,000 clones, 70% to 80% observed once, and the top ten hold 5%.

The chain carries TRBV7-2 and TRBJ1-3, with TRBD1 matching over 8 bases. The material sequenced was peripheral blood. This clonotype was obtained from a woman in her 70s with COVID-19, enrolled during active disease. The CDR3 nucleotides are TGTGCCAGCAGCTCGGGACAGGCCCACTCTGGAAACACCATATATTTT. Its protein product is CASSSGQAHSGNTIYF.